One sample yielded the 16 T cell receptor beta chains listed below, sequenced in a study of shared clonotypes between healthy human individuals. The repertoire was sequenced with immunoSEQ multiplex PCR; TCRdb's copy has only in-frame clones and lacks some. The sample has fewer than 3 million clones, roughly 92% seen once. Sequenced sample: naive CD4+ T cells from PBMCs. The subset: CD45RA+ positively selected. These receptors were collected from a man aged 18 to 35 in good health. Some clones in this sample may be carry-over from other donors' samples.

There are a few counts of this clone. The chain combines TRBV2 with TRBJ1-1; a weak D match, TRBD1 (5 bases). There are 16 residues in the CDR3. The germline V gene encodes CDR1 SNHLY and CDR2 FYNNEI. Trimming took off 4 bases at V and 3 bases at J, with 18 bases between the two ends. Written as DNA, the CDR3 is TGTGCCAGCAGTGCGAACGGACTCCTGGGGGACACTGAAGCTTTCTTT. It yields the protein CASSANGLLGDTEAFF.

This chain joins TRBV5-1 and TRBJ2-7; D not resolved. The CDR3 totals 13 residues. V was clipped by 0 bases and J by 3 bases, with 7 bases between them. Germline CDR1 SGHRS, CDR2 YFSETQ. The CDR3 coding sequence is TGCGCCAGCAGCTTGGAACATAACTACGAGCAGTACTTC. It translates to CASSLEHNYEQYF.

This chain joins TRBV4-2 and TRBJ2-7; D could derive from TRBD1 or TRBD2 (5 bases each). V was clipped by 1 base and J by 2 bases, with 15 bases between them. Germline V CDR1 and CDR2: LGHNA, YNFKEQ. CDR3 length equals 16 residues. The CDR3 loop reads CASSQGGTYPAYEQYF. CDR3 DNA sequence: TGTGCCAGCAGCCAAGGGGGGACCTACCCCGCCTACGAGCAGTACTTC.

J is TRBJ1-4 and V is TRBV19, with D perhaps matching TRBD1 (5 bases). Trimming cost V 5 bases and J 11 bases, with 15 bases left between them. This CDR3 has 13 residues. Germline CDR1 is LNHDA and CDR2 is SQIVND (reference sequence). CDR3 protein: CASSRDLAGKLFF. CDR3 coding DNA: TGTGCCAGTAGTCGGGACCTCGCGGGGAAACTGTTTTTT.

This clone was recorded once. V gene TRBV6-5 combines with J gene TRBJ1-5; TRBD1 is a possible D gene (6 bases). The CDR3 totals 13 residues. V lost 6 bases to trimming and J lost 6 bases, with 12 bases between them. Germline V gives CDR1 MNHEY, CDR2 SVGAGI. CDR3 residues: CASSSGAAQPQHF. CDR3 sequence (DNA): TGTGCCAGCAGCTCAGGGGCGGCTCAGCCCCAGCATTTT.

The chain links TRBV7-3 to TRBJ2-7, with D possibly being TRBD1 or TRBD2 (6 bases each). This CDR3 has 14 residues. Germline CDR1 SGHTA, CDR2 FQGTGA. The V end was cut by 6 bases, the J end by 2 bases, with 14 bases between. The CDR3, as DNA: TGTGCCAGCAGAGATACCGGGGGCACCTACGAGCAGTACTTC. Amino acid sequence: CASRDTGGTYEQYF.

V gene TRBV7-8 combines with J gene TRBJ2-1; TRBD2 matches 10 bases. Germline CDR1 is SGHVS and CDR2 is FQNEAQ. J lost 4 bases, V lost 8 bases, and 5 bases had no gene match. The CDR3 loop spans 14 amino acids. CDR3: CASLAGDPYNEQFF. In DNA, the CDR3 is TGTGCCAGCCTAGCGGGAGACCCGTACAATGAGCAGTTCTTC.

The rearrangement uses TRBV7-6 and TRBJ2-2, with 9 bases fitting TRBD1. The trim removed 5 bases at V and 8 bases at J, leaving 3 bases unmatched. CDR3 size: 13 residues. Germline lookup yields CDR1 SGHVS and CDR2 FNYEAQ. CDR3 amino acids: CASSPDRGGELFF. The DNA for the CDR3 is TGTGCCAGCAGCCCGGACAGGGGTGGGGAGCTGTTTTTT.

This chain connects TRBV4-1 to TRBJ1-2; no reliable D call. The CDR3 sequence is 12 residues long. With 0 bases removed from V and 6 bases from J, the gap between germline ends came to 5 bases. Germline V lookup: CDR1 MGHRA, CDR2 YSYEKL. The CDR3 sequence: CASSQERDGYTF. The CDR3 region has the DNA TGCGCCAGCAGCCAAGAGCGCGATGGCTACACCTTC.

The chain employs TRBV30 and TRBJ2-5; 7 bases map to TRBD2. The germline CDR1 and CDR2 sequences are GTSNPN and SVGIG (reference sequence). The ends lost 2 bases at V and 11 bases at J; junction bases unmatched: 11. The CDR3 length is 13 residues. The CDR3 DNA follows: TGTGCCTGGAGTAAATGGGAGGGTGGTGAGCAGTACTTC. Translation gives CAWSKWEGGEQYF. The variable domain in full, with the rest retrieved from reference TRBV30 and TRBJ2-5, is SQTIHQWPATLVQPVGSPLSLECTVEGTSNPNLYWYRQAAGRGLQLLFYSVGIGQISSEVPQNLSASRPQDRQFILSSKKLLLSDSGFYLCAWSKWEGGEQYFGPGTRLLVL.

This clone was picked up one time. The V call is TRBV29-1, the J call TRBJ1-4; D is ambiguous. The germline V gene encodes CDR1 SQVTM and CDR2 ANQGSEA. Trimming took 6 bases from V and 8 from J, leaving 16 bases between them. This CDR3 has 13 residues. CDR3 in DNA: TGCAGCGTCCGCCTAGCCCCCCGGGAAAAACTGTTTTTT. This sequence encodes CSVRLAPREKLFF.

The chain joins TRBV6-1 to TRBJ1-3, with D possibly being TRBD1 (5 bases). The CDR3 length is 17 residues. The germline V and J ends were trimmed by 1 base and 0 bases, with 13 bases remaining between them. CDR1 and CDR2 (germline): MNHNS, SASEGT. The CDR3 is CASSEVGRGTSGNTIYF. The CDR3 DNA follows: TGTGCCAGCAGTGAAGTGGGGAGAGGGACCTCTGGAAACACCATATATTTT.

A word on this clone: Within the sample, other DNA sequences also encode this same CDR3. This chain uses TRBV5-1 with TRBJ2-1; no definite D call. Per germline, CDR1 SGHRS and CDR2 YFSETQ. The CDR3 length is 14 residues. The V gene lost 1 base and the J gene lost 0 bases, with 5 bases spanning the gap. The CDR3 sequence: CASSLTSSYNEQFF. DNA for the CDR3: TGCGCCAGCAGCTTGACGAGCTCCTACAATGAGCAGTTCTTC.

As concerns this clone: This sample includes further DNA sequences coding for the same CDR3. This sequence joins TRBV6-5 and TRBJ2-7; 8 positions agree with TRBD2. Trimming at V came to 0 bases and at J to 3 bases, leaving 4 bases not matched to a gene. The CDR3 loop spans 15 amino acids. Germline CDR1 and CDR2: MNHEY and SVGAGI. The CDR3 region has the DNA TGTGCCAGCAGTTACTCTCGCGGGGGGATCTACGAGCAGTACTTC. This gives the protein CASSYSRGGIYEQYF.

The chain has TRBV5-1 and TRBJ2-1, with D maybe TRBD1 (5 bases). With 4 bases removed from V and 8 bases from J, the gap between germline ends came to 13 bases. The germline CDR1 and CDR2 sequences are SGHRS and YFSETQ. The CDR3 is 13 residues long. The CDR3 reads CASSPAWGDEQFF. The CDR3 region has the DNA TGCGCCAGCAGCCCAGCTTGGGGCGATGAGCAGTTCTTC.

The V gene is TRBV4-1, the J gene TRBJ2-7; 10 bases line up with TRBD2. J gave up 0 bases and V 0 bases, and 5 bases lay outside the gene matches. CDR1 is MGHRA, CDR2 YSYEKL, per germline. There are 17 residues in the CDR3. CDR3 residues: CASSQEGSSGSSYEQYF. The CDR3 DNA reads TGCGCCAGCAGCCAAGAGGGTTCTAGCGGGAGCTCCTACGAGCAGTACTTC.